The clone carrying this TCR beta chain was seen once. What it binds is unknown. The sample comes from a study of cytomegalovirus exposure and HLA in healthy donors. Study-level points and caveats: There were three CMV-associated chains whose specificity for CMV antigens was confirmed in vitro. Most TCRs appeared rarely, but some public TCRs recurred in many donors.

Germline V gene lookup returns CDR1 LNHDA and CDR2 SQIVND (reference sequence). J lost 6 bases, V lost 6 bases, and 7 bases had no gene match. The CDR3 consists of 14 residues. Data came from immunoSEQ multiplex PCR; TCRdb stores just in-frame clones and leaves some out. Of 250,000 to 400,000 clones in the sample, roughly 88% were seen once. The specimen sequenced was PBMCs. This chain connects TRBV19 to TRBJ1-5, with 8 bases lining up with TRBD1. This TCR came from a man aged 25-40 years in good health and CMV-seronegative. The CDR3 region has the DNA TGTGCCAGTAGCAATGACAGGGGCACTCAGCCCCAGCATTTT. It translates to CASSNDRGTQPQHF.